This T cell receptor beta chain was documented in a study of blood T cells in healthy people across ages. V dropped 5 bases and J dropped 3 bases, with 13 bases sitting between them. CDR3 length equals 15 residues. Germline V gives CDR1 SEHNR, CDR2 FQNEAQ (reference sequence). Alongside a J-beta primer mix, a sample-barcoded 5' primer served in a second PCR lasting 7 to 11 cycles. MiXCR, run by TCRdb on the 5' RACE reads, gives a single entry per CDR3 protein. The sample yields about 1.1 million distinct CDR3 sequences, 30% to 40% seen once. The source material was blood. This sequence was found in a man younger than 30 in good health. This chain joins TRBV7-9 and TRBJ2-2; D is possibly TRBD1 (6 bases). This CDR3 reads CASSPGQYYTGELFF. CDR3 DNA sequence: TGTGCCAGCAGCCCCGGACAGTATTACACCGGGGAGCTGTTTTTT.